This is a list of T cell receptor beta chains from one sample in a study of post-analysis software for immune sequencing data. From the PCR reads, TCRdb called clonotypes with MiXCR, one entry per CDR3 protein. The sample includes roughly 580,000 distinct CDR3 sequences, 40% to 50% of them seen just once. The sample was blood. These receptors originate from a girl aged 5 to 17 with multiple sclerosis. Both conserved end residues are part of each CDR3. The D gene is left open where the match is weak. Clone size, where shown, is once, few, many, or a class for clones that have expanded.

J,D,size,V,DNA,CDR3
TRBJ2-7,TRBD2,NA,TRBV6-1,TGTGCCGGCAGGATACTAGCGGGAGACTTAGAGCAGTACTTC,CAGRILAGDLEQYF
TRBJ1-2,NA,NA,TRBV7-2,TGTGCCAGCAGCTTAGAGTCAGGGCGACCCTATGGCTACACCTTC,CASSLESGRPYGYTF
TRBJ2-1,TRBD2,NA,TRBV5-6,TGTGCCAGCAGCCCCGCCGGGGGAGGGGAGCAGTTCTTC,CASSPAGGGEQFF
TRBJ1-4,TRBD1,NA,TRBV5-1,TGCGCCAGCAGCACCGGGACAGGGGTTAATGAAAAACTGTTTTTT,CASSTGTGVNEKLFF
TRBJ2-1,TRBD2,NA,TRBV7-2,TGTGCCAGCAGCCAGGGACTAGCGGAGTACAATGAGCAGTTCTTC,CASSQGLAEYNEQFF
TRBJ2-3,TRBD2,few,TRBV4-2,TGTGCCAGCAGCCAAGATTGGTCGGGACTAGCGGGAGGGCCAGGAGGTACGCAGTATTTT,CASSQDWSGLAGGPGGTQYF
TRBJ2-1,TRBD2,few,TRBV4-1,TGCGCCAGCAGCCGGATAGCGCGGGGGGGCCCCAATTACAATGAGCAGTTCTTC,CASSRIARGGPNYNEQFF
TRBJ1-5,NA,NA,TRBV12-3/TRBV12-4,TGTGCCAGCAGTTTATTGAAGCTAGGGCCCCAGCATTTT,CASSLLKLGPQHF
TRBJ2-1,NA,NA,TRBV10-3,TGTGCCATCAGTGTAACGGACCAGAACAATGGGCAGTTCTTC,CAISVTDQNNGQFF
TRBJ2-1,NA,NA,TRBV20-1,TGCAGTGCTAGAGAAATTCTAGTGGGGGGTTACAATGAGCAGTTCTTC,CSAREILVGGYNEQFF
TRBJ1-2,TRBD1,NA,TRBV4-2,TGTGCCAGCAGCCAGGACAGGGGCGCTGGGGGCTATGGCTACACCTTC,CASSQDRGAGGYGYTF
TRBJ2-1,NA,NA,TRBV7-8,TGTGCCAGCAGCTGGGGGCGACTCTTCTACAATGAGCAGTTCTTC,CASSWGRLFYNEQFF
TRBJ1-1,NA,NA,TRBV29-1,TGCAGCGTACACAGGATAATGAACACTGAAGCTTTCTTT,CSVHRIMNTEAFF
TRBJ2-7,NA,NA,TRBV12-5,TGTGCTAGTGGTTTGTGGGACGGCCCCTACGAGCAGTACTTC,CASGLWDGPYEQYF
TRBJ2-7,NA,few,TRBV3-1,TGTGCCAGCAGCCAAGATGGTGGGAGCTCCTACGAGCAGTACTTC,CASSQDGGSSYEQYF
TRBJ2-3,TRBD2,few,TRBV29-1,TGCAGCGTTGAAAGGACTAGCGGGAGGGCTCTAAAAGATACGCAGTATTTT,CSVERTSGRALKDTQYF
TRBJ2-1,TRBD2,NA,TRBV5-1,TGCGCCAGCAGCTTGGGGTTTAGCGGGTCCAGGAATGAGCAGTTCTTC,CASSLGFSGSRNEQFF
TRBJ2-1,NA,NA,TRBV7-2,TGTGCCAGCAGAGGGGGTAACCGAGGGGAGCAGTTCTTC,CASRGGNRGEQFF
TRBJ1-6,NA,NA,TRBV7-8,TGTGCCAGCAGCTCCGTAGGGAAACATAATTCACCCCTCCACTTT,CASSSVGKHNSPLHF
TRBJ2-7,NA,few,TRBV11-2,TGTGCCAGCAGCTTAGGGTTCTACTGGGAGCAGTACTTC,CASSLGFYWEQYF
TRBJ2-7,TRBD1,NA,TRBV20-1,TGCAGTGCTAGAAGGTCACCCGGACAGGGGGCATACGAGCAGTACTTC,CSARRSPGQGAYEQYF
TRBJ2-1,NA,once,TRBV4-2,TGTGCCAGCAGCCAAGCGGGGAATAGTGGCTACAATGAGCAGTTCTTC,CASSQAGNSGYNEQFF
TRBJ2-5,TRBD2,NA,TRBV6-6,TGTGCCAGCAGTCGGACTAGCGTCTTCCAAGAGACCCAGTACTTC,CASSRTSVFQETQYF
TRBJ2-5,TRBD2,NA,TRBV20-1,TGCAGTGCTAGACTACTAGCGTCCACGGAGACCCAGTACTTC,CSARLLASTETQYF
TRBJ2-3,NA,few,TRBV28,TGTGCCAGCAGTCTACTACAGGGCGCACTAAACCCAGATACGCAGTATTTT,CASSLLQGALNPDTQYF
TRBJ1-2,NA,NA,TRBV29-1,TGCAGCGTTGTTGGGCAAGACTATGGCTACACCTTC,CSVVGQDYGYTF
TRBJ2-1,NA,few,TRBV5-1,TGCGCCAGCAGCTTGGGAGGGGCCTATGAGCAGTTCTTC,CASSLGGAYEQFF
TRBJ2-1,TRBD1,NA,TRBV20-1,TGCAGTGCTAGGACAGGGAGCCGCTTTGAGCAGTTCTTC,CSARTGSRFEQFF
TRBJ1-1,NA,NA,TRBV11-1,TGTGCCAGCAGCGCCGGGACTCGGGGTACTGAAGCTTTCTTT,CASSAGTRGTEAFF
TRBJ2-3,NA,NA,TRBV5-6,TGTGCCAGCAGCTTGGGACTCCCCGGAGATACGCAGTATTTT,CASSLGLPGDTQYF
TRBJ1-5,NA,NA,TRBV4-1,TGCGCCAGCAGCCAAGCCGGGGAAAGCAATCAGCCCCAGCATTTT,CASSQAGESNQPQHF
TRBJ2-5,NA,NA,TRBV12-3/TRBV12-4,TGTGCCAACAGTCGGCTAGCAGAGACCCAGTACTTC,CANSRLAETQYF
TRBJ2-1,NA,NA,TRBV19,TGTGCCAGTAGTATGGACTTCCTCTCCTACAATGAGCAGTTCTTC,CASSMDFLSYNEQFF
TRBJ2-7,NA,once,TRBV10-1,TGCGCCAGCAGTGAACCCGGACGGGGAAGTGAGCAGTACTTC,CASSEPGRGSEQYF
TRBJ2-3,TRBD1,many,TRBV27,TGTGCCACCCACGGGACAGGCCGGGATACGCAGTATTTT,CATHGTGRDTQYF
TRBJ2-5,NA,NA,TRBV12-3/TRBV12-4,TGTGCCAGCAGTCCCGGACTAACGACTTTTGAGCAGTACTTC,CASSPGLTTFEQYF
TRBJ2-5,TRBD2,few,TRBV6-5,TGTGCCAGCAGTTACGGCGGGGGGGCAGAGACCCAGTACTTC,CASSYGGGAETQYF
TRBJ2-7,NA,NA,TRBV29-1,TGCAGCGTTAGAGGGACCGCTCTCAAAGAGCAGTACTTC,CSVRGTALKEQYF
TRBJ2-1,TRBD1,NA,TRBV20-1,TGCAGTGCTAGTGGGGACAGCAGCTCCTACAATGAGCAGTTCTTC,CSASGDSSSYNEQFF
TRBJ1-4,TRBD1,few,TRBV6-5,TGTGCCAGCAGTAATAGACCGGGACAGTCTAATGAAAAACTGTTTTTT,CASSNRPGQSNEKLFF
TRBJ2-3,NA,NA,TRBV20-1,TGCAGTGCTAGGCCGGCGGGGATAGATACGCAGTATTTT,CSARPAGIDTQYF
TRBJ2-1,TRBD2,NA,TRBV7-2,TGTGCCAGCAGCTTCCTTATAGCGGGGGGGCGTTCCCATGAGCAGTTCTTC,CASSFLIAGGRSHEQFF
TRBJ1-4,NA,few,TRBV12-3/TRBV12-4,TGTGCCAGCAGTTTCCCGGCCAAAGGGGGTAGAAAAGAAAAACTGTTTTTT,CASSFPAKGGRKEKLFF
TRBJ2-3,TRBD2,NA,TRBV5-1,TGCGCCAGCAGCTTGGCCGTGGGGGGGAGAGATACGCAGTATTTT,CASSLAVGGRDTQYF
TRBJ2-5,NA,NA,TRBV24-1,TGTGCCACCAGTGATTCCGCCATGGAGACCCAGTACTTC,CATSDSAMETQYF
TRBJ2-1,TRBD2,NA,TRBV20-1,TGCAGTGCTAGGCGGACCCGGGAGGCGGGATACAATGAGCAGTTCTTC,CSARRTREAGYNEQFF
TRBJ2-3,TRBD2,NA,TRBV5-1,TGCGCCAGCACCCGCGGGGGGGAGGCAGATACGCAGTATTTT,CASTRGGEADTQYF
TRBJ2-5,NA,NA,TRBV12-5,TGTGCTAGTGGTTTAGGGAGACAAGAGACCCAGTACTTC,CASGLGRQETQYF
TRBJ2-7,NA,few,TRBV5-1,TGCGCCAGCAGCCAAGGGACTGGCCTCTCCTACGAGCAGTACTTC,CASSQGTGLSYEQYF
TRBJ2-1,NA,once,TRBV6-1,TGTGCCAGCAGTGATCGTCCCGACAATGAGCAGTTCTTC,CASSDRPDNEQFF
TRBJ1-1,NA,few,TRBV7-2,TGTGCCAGCGCCAGGGGCCCTGAAGCTTTCTTT,CASARGPEAFF
TRBJ2-7,TRBD2,NA,TRBV3-1,TGTGCCAGCAGTTACAAATTGCCGGGACTAGCGGGAGGCCACGAGCAGTACTTC,CASSYKLPGLAGGHEQYF
TRBJ2-5,TRBD2,NA,TRBV12-3/TRBV12-4,TGTGCCAGCAGTTTAGTAACTAGCGGGAGGGAGTACCAAGAGACCCAGTACTTC,CASSLVTSGREYQETQYF
TRBJ2-7,TRBD2,many,TRBV5-1,TGTGCCAGCAGCTTAGCGGGCAGATCCGAGCAGTACTTC,CASSLAGRSEQYF
TRBJ2-3,NA,few,TRBV4-1,TGCGCCAGCAGCCAAACGGTCACAGATACGCAGTATTTT,CASSQTVTDTQYF
TRBJ2-3,NA,few,TRBV28,TGTGCCAGCAGTGGAAATACGCAGTATTTT,CASSGNTQYF
TRBJ2-1,TRBD2,few,TRBV4-1,TGCGCCAGCAGCCCCCGACCCACGGGACTAGCGGGAGGCAGCAATGAGCAGTTCTTC,CASSPRPTGLAGGSNEQFF
TRBJ1-1,NA,NA,TRBV12-3/TRBV12-4,TGTGCCAGCAGTTCGGCGGCAGGGCTTGACACTGAAGCTTTCTTT,CASSSAAGLDTEAFF
TRBJ1-1,NA,NA,TRBV12-3/TRBV12-4,TGTGCCAGCAGTTACCGGGGGGGAGCTTTCTTT,CASSYRGGAFF
TRBJ1-6,TRBD1,NA,TRBV6-4,TGTGCCAGCAGTGACTCGGGACAGAATTCACCCCTCCACTTT,CASSDSGQNSPLHF